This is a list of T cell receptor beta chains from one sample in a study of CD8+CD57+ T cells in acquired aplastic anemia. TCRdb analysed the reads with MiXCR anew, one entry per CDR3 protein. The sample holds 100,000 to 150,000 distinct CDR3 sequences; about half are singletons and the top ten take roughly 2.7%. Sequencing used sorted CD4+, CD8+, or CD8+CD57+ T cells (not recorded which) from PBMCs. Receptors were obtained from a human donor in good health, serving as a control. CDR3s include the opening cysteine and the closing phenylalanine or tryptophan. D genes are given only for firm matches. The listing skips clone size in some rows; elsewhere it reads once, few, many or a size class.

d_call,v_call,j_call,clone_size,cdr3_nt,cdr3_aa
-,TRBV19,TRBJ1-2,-,TGTGCCAGTAGTGCGGGGACGGTGGTCTATGGCTACACCTTC,CASSAGTVVYGYTF
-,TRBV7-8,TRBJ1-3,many,TGTGCCAGCAGCCTCAACACGCCAAGCTCTGGAAACACCATATATTTT,CASSLNTPSSGNTIYF
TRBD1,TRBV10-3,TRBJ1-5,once,TGTGCCAGCAGTTATTCGGCAGGGGGTCAGCCCCAGCATTTT,CASSYSAGGQPQHF
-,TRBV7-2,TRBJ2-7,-,TGTGCCAGCAGCCGAACAGGGTACGAGCAGTACTTC,CASSRTGYEQYF
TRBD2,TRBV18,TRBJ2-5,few,TGTGCCAGCTCACCGGCTAGCGGGTACCAAGAGACCCAGTACTTC,CASSPASGYQETQYF
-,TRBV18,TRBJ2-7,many,TGTGCCAGCTCACCCCAGGGGGGCGTTTCCGAGCAGTACTTC,CASSPQGGVSEQYF
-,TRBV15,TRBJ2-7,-,TGTGCCACCAGCAGGGCCAATACCTACGAGCAGTACTTC,CATSRANTYEQYF
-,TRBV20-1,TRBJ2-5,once,TGCAGTGCTAGAGAGGGAGGAGAGACCCAGTACTTC,CSAREGGETQYF
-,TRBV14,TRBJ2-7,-,TGTGCCAGCGACTCTTCGGGGGCGGACTACGAGCAGTACTTC,CASDSSGADYEQYF
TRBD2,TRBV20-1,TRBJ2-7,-,TGCAGTGCTAGGATGACTAGCGGGGGGCCGGGGGTAAGCGAGCAGTACTTC,CSARMTSGGPGVSEQYF
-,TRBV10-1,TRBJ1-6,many,TGCGCCAGCAGTGACGGGAGGACCTATAATTCACCCCTCCACTTT,CASSDGRTYNSPLHF
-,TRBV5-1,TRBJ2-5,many,TGCGCCAGCAGCTTGTTCCCCCAGCGAGAGACCCAGTACTTC,CASSLFPQRETQYF
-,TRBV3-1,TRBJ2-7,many,TGTGCCAGCAGCCGCAACTACGAGCAGTACTTC,CASSRNYEQYF
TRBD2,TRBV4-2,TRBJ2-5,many,TGTGCCAGCAGCCAAGATCTTAGCGGGGGCCTGGGGACCCAGTACTTC,CASSQDLSGGLGTQYF
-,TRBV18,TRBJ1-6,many,TGTGCCAGCTCACCTGAGAACAGGGCTAATAATTCACCCCTCCACTTT,CASSPENRANNSPLHF
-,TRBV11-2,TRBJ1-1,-,TGTGCCAGCAGTTGGGACGGGGGGGCTAGCTGGAACACTGAAGCTTTCTTT,CASSWDGGASWNTEAFF
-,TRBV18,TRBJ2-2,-,TGTGCCAGCTCACCACGAAGTACGAACACCGGGGAGCTGTTTTTT,CASSPRSTNTGELFF
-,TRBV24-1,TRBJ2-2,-,TGTGCCACCAGTGCAGGTTTCTCCACCGGGGAGCTGTTTTTT,CATSAGFSTGELFF
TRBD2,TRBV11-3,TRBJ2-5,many,TGTGCCAGCAGCACCCGGGGGGGGCAAGAGACCCAGTACTTC,CASSTRGGQETQYF
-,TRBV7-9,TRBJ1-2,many,TGTGCCAGCAGCTTACTTTTCAGGGATGGCTACACCTTC,CASSLLFRDGYTF
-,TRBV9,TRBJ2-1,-,TGTGCCAGCAGCAACAAGATCACGGGTGTGAATGAGCAGTTCTTC,CASSNKITGVNEQFF
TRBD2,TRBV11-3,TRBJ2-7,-,TGTGCCAGCAGCTTTGGCGGGGGGGCCGGGCAGTACTTC,CASSFGGGAGQYF
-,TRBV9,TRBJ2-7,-,TGTGCCAGCAGCCAAGCAAGGGCCACCTACGAGCAGTACTTC,CASSQARATYEQYF
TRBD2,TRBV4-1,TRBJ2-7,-,TGCGCCAGCAGCCAAGAATGGCGGGGGGCCGGGAAAGAGCAGTACTTC,CASSQEWRGAGKEQYF
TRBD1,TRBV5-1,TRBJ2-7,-,TGCGCCAGCAGCCAAGGGGACAGGGACTACGAGCAGTACTTC,CASSQGDRDYEQYF
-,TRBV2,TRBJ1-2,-,TGTGCCACCGAGGAAGGGTATGGCTACACCTTC,CATEEGYGYTF
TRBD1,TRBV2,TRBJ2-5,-,TGTGCCAGCAGTGGACAGGGGCGGGATCAGCCCCAGTACTTC,CASSGQGRDQPQYF
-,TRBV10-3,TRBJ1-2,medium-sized,TGTGCCATCAGTGATGGCCCGGGGGCCTATGGCTACACCTTC,CAISDGPGAYGYTF
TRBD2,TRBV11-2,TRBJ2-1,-,TGTGCCAGCAGCTATGGGACTAGCGGGGGGGCGTACAATGAGCAGTTCTTC,CASSYGTSGGAYNEQFF
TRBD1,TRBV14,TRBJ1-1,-,TGTGCCAGCAGCCGTCCCGGGACAGGGAACACTGAAGCTTTCTTT,CASSRPGTGNTEAFF
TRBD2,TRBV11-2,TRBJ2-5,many,TGTGCCAGCAGCCGATTAGACGGGGGGGTGACCCAGTACTTC,CASSRLDGGVTQYF
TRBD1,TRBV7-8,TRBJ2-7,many,TGTGCCAGCAGCCAGAAGGGACAGGACTACGAGCAGTACTTC,CASSQKGQDYEQYF
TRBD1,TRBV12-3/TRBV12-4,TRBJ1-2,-,TGTGCCAGCAGTGAAGCGGGGGACAGGGACGGCTACACCTTC,CASSEAGDRDGYTF
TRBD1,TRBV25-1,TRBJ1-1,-,TGTGCCAGCAGTGAGGTGGACAGGGTGAGGACTGAAGCTTTCTTT,CASSEVDRVRTEAFF
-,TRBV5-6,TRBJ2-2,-,TGTGCCAGCAGCCCTAGACACTACCCAAGGGTCACCGGGAAGCTGTTTTTT,CASSPRHYPRVTGKLFF
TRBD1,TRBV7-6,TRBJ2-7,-,TGTGCCAGCAGCCCACGGACAGGTCCGGACGAGCAGTACTTC,CASSPRTGPDEQYF
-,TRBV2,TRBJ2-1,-,TGTGCCAGCAGTTCGGGACTGACCAATGAGCAGTTCTTC,CASSSGLTNEQFF
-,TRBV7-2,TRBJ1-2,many,TGTGCCAGCAGACCAGCGACAGTTCTAGGTGGCTACACCTTC,CASRPATVLGGYTF
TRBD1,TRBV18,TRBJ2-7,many,TGTGCCAGCTCACCACCCACAGGGGCCTTCTACGAGCAGTACTTC,CASSPPTGAFYEQYF
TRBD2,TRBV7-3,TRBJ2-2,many,TGTGCCAGCAGCCAGGGGACTAGCGGGGAGGACGGGGAGCTGTTTTTT,CASSQGTSGEDGELFF
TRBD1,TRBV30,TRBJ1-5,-,TGTGCCTGGAGTGGACAGGGCCATCAGCCCCAGCATTTT,CAWSGQGHQPQHF
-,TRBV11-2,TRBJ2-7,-,TGTGCCAGCAGCTCCCGCCGAGACAGGAGCTCCTACGAGCAGTACTTC,CASSSRRDRSSYEQYF
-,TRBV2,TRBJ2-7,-,TGTGCCAGCAGTGATGGGGAAACAGGGCCTTACGAGCAGTACTTC,CASSDGETGPYEQYF
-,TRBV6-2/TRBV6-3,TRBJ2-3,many,TGTGCCAGCAGTTACGGAGTGGAAAGCACAGATACGCAGTATTTT,CASSYGVESTDTQYF
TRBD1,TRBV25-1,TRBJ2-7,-,TGTGCCAGCAGCAATGAGACAGGGGGCTCCATCTACGAGCAGTACTTC,CASSNETGGSIYEQYF
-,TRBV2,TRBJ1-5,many,TGTGCCAGCAGCGGGGGTAGTAATAGCAATCAGCCCCAGCATTTT,CASSGGSNSNQPQHF
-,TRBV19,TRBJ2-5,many,TGTGCCAGTAGTATAAGACAGGGAGGAGAGACCCAGTACTTC,CASSIRQGGETQYF
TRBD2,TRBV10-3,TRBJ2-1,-,TGTGCCATCAGTGAAAGTCGGGGTAGCGGGGGCCCAAAGAATGAGCAGTTCTTC,CAISESRGSGGPKNEQFF
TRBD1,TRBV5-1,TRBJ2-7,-,TGCGCCAGCAGCTTGGCCGGACAGGGAGCCTACGAGCAGTACTTC,CASSLAGQGAYEQYF
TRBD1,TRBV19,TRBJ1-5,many,TGTGCCAGTAGTATACAGGGACAGACAAATCAGCCCCAGCATTTT,CASSIQGQTNQPQHF
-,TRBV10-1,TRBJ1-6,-,TGCGCCACCTTCGTACCCCCAGGGGTAAATTCACCCCTCCACTTT,CATFVPPGVNSPLHF
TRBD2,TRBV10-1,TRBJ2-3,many,TGCGCCAGCAGTGACCCTTACGAGCGGGGGGCCGACTATACGCAGTATTTT,CASSDPYERGADYTQYF
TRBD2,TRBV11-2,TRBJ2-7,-,TGTGCCAGCAGCTTAGGGAGCGGGAGTTCGTACGAGCAGTACTTC,CASSLGSGSSYEQYF
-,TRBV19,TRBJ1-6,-,TGTGCCAGCAGCTTAGAATCCGGGGGCGGACTCCACTTT,CASSLESGGGLHF